The subject of this entry is one TCR beta chain. It has no known antigen specificity. No much larger clone exists at a distance of one base, and base qualities are not known. The data stem from a study of post-analysis software for immune sequencing data (dated by TCRdb to between 2014 and 2017). Broadly, across the study: The recorded disease courses included relapsing-remitting, secondary progressive and progressive-relapsing multiple sclerosis, and some patients had no subtype annotation. The multiple sclerosis patient repertoires were compared with 10 to 12 previously published healthy control repertoires from donors aged roughly 6 to 25 years. A subset of samples was prepared in parallel using single-end sample barcoding, then pooled and co-amplified after Illumina adapter ligation.

General conclusions and limits of the study: The multiple sclerosis patient group was slightly younger than the control group. Strong co-clustering of samples prepared in the same batch was shown by direct clustering with F measure, prompting a batch-effect correction. Significantly higher frequencies in patients than in controls were found for a few TRBV segments, including TRBV5-6, TRBV5-1 and TRBV20-1. Compared with controls, multiple sclerosis patients had significantly lower normalized Chao1 diversity, a finding suggesting substantial peripheral T-cell clonal expansion.

To demonstrate the VDJtools post-analysis software, the study profiled TCR beta repertoires from the peripheral blood of 10 to 15 young patients with multiple sclerosis. The multiple sclerosis patients were children and adolescents between about 6 and 16 years of age. Trimming at the junction amounts to 7 bases on V and 0 bases on J, and the germline ends lie 14 bases apart. From cysteine to phenylalanine, the CDR3 is 15 amino acids long. This entry keeps only the CDR3 DNA: 45 bases, framed from base 1. CDR1 and CDR2 were assigned from the germline V gene as SGDLS and YYNGEE. The library was obtained by PCR. Sequencer: Illumina HiSeq 2500. To reduce PCR and sequencing biases, unique molecular identifiers were incorporated into the TCR beta cDNA libraries. Every 1 to 10 million input T cells yielded approximately 500,000 cDNA molecules, meaning each molecule approximated one T cell. The patient libraries were prepared and sequenced using the same protocol as the earlier healthy control dataset. Samples belonging to the same batch were prepared together, multiplexed and sequenced on a shared HiSeq lane. In the paper's pipeline: MIGEC handled the raw barcoded reads, throwing out single-read molecular identifier groups before consensus assembly and CDR3 extraction. VDJtools was used for post-analysis of the clonotype tables, and diversity was normalized by down-sampling every dataset to the size of the smallest sample. To correct batch-related cross-sample contamination, repertoire overlap clustering matched CDR3 amino acid sequences but not nucleotide sequences. The public reads were quality trimmed at Q25 with fastp and then assembled into clones with MiXCR by TCRdb, keeping productive beta chains. Rows with a matching CDR3 protein are joined into one entry that keeps the most common DNA and genes. What appears here as the V and J calls and clone size reflects TCRdb's work, not the paper's. The table for this sample lists fewer than 600,000 distinct CDR3 sequences; nearly 45% of them were counted only once. Jointly, the top ten make up roughly an eighth of the sample.

Rearrangement joined TRBV9 to TRBJ1-5, and the D gene may be TRBD1, 5 bases matching. The source is a girl under 18 with multiple sclerosis. The sequencing input was blood. The CDR3 loop reads CASAFGADSNQPQHF. Read as DNA, the sequence is TGTGCCAGCGCGTTCGGGGCCGATAGCAATCAGCCCCAGCATTTT.